This T cell receptor beta chain was observed in a study of blood T cell repertoires in COVID-19. Study-level information: COVID-19 samples collected from the United States, Italy and Spain covered acute and convalescent phases. From T cells, B-cell-depleted T cells, or PBMCs came the material, which was cDNA or gDNA.

The CDR3 extends over 14 amino acids. Deletions cut 0 bases from V and 6 bases from J, with 11 bases between. Looked up from germline, CDR1 is MNHEY and CDR2 is SMNVEV (reference sequence). Only in-frame clones appear in the TCRdb table, and some are missing; sequencing was by immunoSEQ multiplex PCR. Among around 700,000 clones, around 90% were seen once, and the ten largest hold more than 0.25%. The sequence was obtained from a woman younger than 30 with acute or convalescent COVID-19. The sequencing input was peripheral blood. V and J are TRBV27 and TRBJ1-2, with no clear D. CDR3 sequence (DNA): TGTGCCAGCAGTTTATCGGGCAGCGGGAATGGCTACACCTTC. Translating gives CASSLSGSGNGYTF.